Listed here are 28 T cell receptor beta chains from one sample, sequenced in a study of somatic mutations in cytotoxic T cells in rheumatoid arthritis. The data were produced by immunoSEQ multiplex PCR, yet TCRdb's version contains in-frame clones alone and is incomplete. Among just over 15,000 clones, approximately 75% were seen once, and the ten largest hold more than 13%. Material: CD8+ T cells sorted from blood. These receptors were collected from an adult with rheumatoid arthritis.

In its sample, this clone ranks as medium-sized. This chain joins TRBV6-4 and TRBJ2-2, with D possibly TRBD1 on 5 matching bases. The CDR3 consists of 15 residues. The V end lost 3 bases, the J end lost 3 bases, and 11 bases lay between the germline ends. Germline lookup yields CDR1 MRHNA and CDR2 SNTAGT. The CDR3 DNA reads TGTGCCAGCAGTGAGAAAGGGGATCACACCGGGGAGCTGTTTTTT. It yields the protein CASSEKGDHTGELFF.

The rearrangement links TRBV4-1 to TRBJ1-1; D is ambiguous. The CDR3 spans 13 residues. Germline CDR1 is MGHRA and CDR2 is YSYEKL. Trimming took off 0 bases at V and 11 bases at J, with 13 bases between the two ends. The CDR3 here is CASSQEGKNCAFF. The CDR3 nucleotides read TGCGCCAGCAGCCAAGAGGGAAAGAACTGCGCTTTCTTT.

This clone was picked up one time. This chain uses TRBV5-5 with TRBJ2-7, with 7 nucleotides matching TRBD2. V trimming: 6 bases; J trimming: 2 bases; junction bases outside the gene matches: 11. Germline V lookup: CDR1 SGHKS, CDR2 YYEKEE (reference sequence). The CDR3 loop spans 15 amino acids. Here the CDR3 DNA reads TGTGCCAGCAAACTGGTGGGAGGGGTCCCCTACGAGCAGTACTTC. This codes for CASKLVGGVPYEQYF.

V and J are TRBV4-1 and TRBJ2-3; 7 nucleotides line up with TRBD2. V lost 1 base and J lost 6; bases outside the gene matches: 4. CDR3 length equals 14 residues. CDR1 and CDR2 from the germline V gene are MGHRA and YSYEKL. DNA for the CDR3: TGCGCCAGCAGCCAAGTGGCGGGGGTTGATACGCAGTATTTT. Its translation: CASSQVAGVDTQYF.

Here the CDR3 reads CASSLPLDRGQETQYF. In DNA form, the CDR3 reads TGTGCCAGCAGCTTACCCCTAGACAGGGGGCAAGAGACCCAGTACTTC. The chain joins TRBV7-9 to TRBJ2-5, with TRBD1 matching 9 bases. V trimming: 2 bases; J trimming: 2 bases; junction bases outside the gene matches: 6. The length of the CDR3 is 16 residues. CDR1 and CDR2 (germline): SEHNR, FQNEAQ (reference sequence).

The V and J genes are TRBV19 and TRBJ1-5, with D possibly matching TRBD1 (5 bases). The CDR3 loop spans 13 amino acids. V lost 6 bases and J 3 bases, leaving 9 bases between the germline ends. In germline, CDR1 is LNHDA, CDR2 SQIVND (reference sequence). The CDR3 nucleotides read TGTGCCAGTAGGGACACAGTCAATCAGCCCCAGCATTTT. This translates into CASRDTVNQPQHF.

This clone appeared once. This chain uses TRBV28 with TRBJ2-6; TRBD2 is a possible D gene (5 bases). V was shortened by 6 bases and J by 1 base, with 19 bases between the two germline ends. Germline loops: CDR1 MDHEN, CDR2 SYDVKM. CDR3 size: 18 residues. CDR3 protein: CASSSFGDTRSGANVLTF. DNA of the CDR3: TGTGCCAGCAGCTCATTTGGGGATACTAGGTCTGGGGCCAACGTCCTGACTTTC.

The chain couples TRBV11-2 to TRBJ1-3, with D perhaps TRBD1 (6 bases). CDR3 length equals 14 residues. Trimming stripped 5 bases from V and 2 bases from J, with 10 bases between. Germline V gene sequence: CDR1 SGHAT, CDR2 FQNNGV. This CDR3 is CASSPWTAGNTIYF. The CDR3 DNA reads as TGTGCCAGCAGCCCTTGGACAGCTGGAAACACCATATATTTT. Filled out from reference TRBV11-2 and TRBJ1-3, the complete variable domain reads EAGVAQSPRYKIIEKRQSVAFWCNPISGHATLYWYQQILGQGPKLLIQFQNNGVVDDSQLPKDRFSAERLKGVDSTLKIQPAKLEDSAVYLCASSPWTAGNTIYFGEGSWLTVV.

The V call is TRBV5-1, the J call TRBJ1-6; 8 bases fit TRBD1. The V segment lost 4 bases and the J segment 0 bases; nucleotides outside the gene matches: 3. Germline CDR1 reads SGHRS; CDR2 reads YFSETQ. The CDR3 totals 16 residues. Written as DNA, the CDR3 is TGCGCCAGCAGCGAGGACAGGGTCTCCTATAATTCACCCCTCCACTTT. Translated, it gives CASSEDRVSYNSPLHF.

The chain has TRBV7-8 and TRBJ1-6, with 10 bases matching TRBD1. In germline, CDR1 is SGHVS, CDR2 FQNEAQ. The CDR3 has 16 amino acids. The V and J ends lost 1 base and 9 bases, in that order; junction bases with no gene match: 6. The CDR3 reads CASSLGPRQGASPLHF. The CDR3 DNA reads TGTGCCAGCAGCTTAGGTCCAAGACAGGGGGCTTCACCCCTCCACTTT.

V and J are TRBV7-9 and TRBJ2-7; the match to TRBD1 covers 9 bases. Germline loops: CDR1 SEHNR, CDR2 FQNEAQ (reference sequence). J gave up 2 bases and V 1 base, and 3 bases lay outside the gene matches. The CDR3 has 15 amino acids. DNA of the CDR3: TGTGCCAGCAGCTTAGGGCGGGACAGGGCCTACGAGCAGTACTTC. Translation: CASSLGRDRAYEQYF.

This clone was counted only a few times. The chain uses TRBV7-9 and TRBJ1-3; D call uncertain. Germline loops: CDR1 SEHNR, CDR2 FQNEAQ (reference sequence). The V and J ends lost 7 bases and 9 bases respectively, with 13 bases between them. CDR3 length equals 12 residues. DNA of the CDR3: TGTGCCAGCACCCGCCTCTCAGGCACCATATATTTT. Protein: CASTRLSGTIYF.

The J gene is TRBJ2-7, the V gene TRBV5-1; the D gene is possibly TRBD2 (6 bases). Per germline, CDR1 SGHRS and CDR2 YFSETQ. This CDR3 is built from 13 residues. V lost 5 bases to trimming and J lost 3 bases, with 12 bases between them. The CDR3 is CASRDYANYEQYF. As DNA, the CDR3 is TGCGCCAGCAGGGACTACGCTAACTACGAGCAGTACTTC.

The rearrangement uses TRBV5-6 and TRBJ1-4; D gene ambiguous. The CDR3 consists of 16 residues. Between the trimmed V and J ends, which lost 2 bases and 10 bases, there was a span of 21 bases. Germline CDR1 reads SGHDT; CDR2 reads YYEEEE. The DNA of the CDR3 is TGTGCCAGCAGCTTAGCGGACGGAGGTGGAGCTGGAAAACTGTTTTTT. Amino acid sequence: CASSLADGGGAGKLFF.

The V call is TRBV4-2, the J call TRBJ1-6, with D possibly TRBD1 on 5 matching bases. Deletions cut 0 bases from V and 5 bases from J, with 11 bases between. The CDR3 extends over 16 amino acids. CDR1 is LGHNA and CDR2 is YNFKEQ in the germline V gene. CDR3 residues: CASSQELTENNSPLHF. The CDR3 region has the DNA TGTGCCAGCAGCCAAGAACTGACAGAAAATAATTCACCCCTCCACTTT.

Points on this clone: One end of the junction fails to match germline, which may point to a read error. The genes are TRBV7-9 and TRBJ2-3, with 11 bases identical to TRBD2. CDR1 SEHNR and CDR2 FQNEAQ come from the germline V gene (reference sequence). The CDR3 is made up of 18 amino acids. The CDR3 spells CASSLATSGSPEIDTQYF. CDR3 DNA sequence: TGTGCCAGCAGCCTAGCCACTAGCGGGAGCCCGGAAATAGATACGCAGTATTTT. The variable domain in full, completed from reference TRBV7-9 and TRBJ2-3, reads DTGVSQNPRHKITKRGQNVTFRCDPISEHNRLYWYRQTLGQGPEFLTYFQNEAQLEKSRLLSDRFSAERPKGSFSTLEIQRTEQGDSAMYLCASSLATSGSPEIDTQYFGPGTRLTVL.

J is TRBJ1-1 and V is TRBV7-8, with TRBD1 matching 8 bases. CDR1 is SGHVS, CDR2 FQNEAQ, per germline. Trimming took 4 bases from V and 7 from J; bases not matched to a gene: 5. The CDR3 covers 13 residues. CDR3 sequence (DNA): TGTGCCAGCAGCTATCTGACAGGGGTTGAAGCTTTCTTT. Protein: CASSYLTGVEAFF.

The V call is TRBV2, the J call TRBJ1-4; 10 bases agree with TRBD1. The CDR3 has 18 amino acids. The trim removed 0 bases at V and 2 bases at J, leaving 6 bases unmatched. The germline gives CDR1 SNHLY, CDR2 FYNNEI. The CDR3 loop reads CASSEAGTGATTNEKLFF. The CDR3 DNA reads TGTGCCAGCAGTGAAGCCGGGACAGGGGCCACGACTAATGAAAAACTGTTTTTT.

The chain is built from TRBV18 and TRBJ2-4; 8 positions agree with TRBD2. The CDR3 covers 17 residues. V was pared by 4 bases and J by 0 bases, with 8 bases of the junction left unmatched. The germline V gene has CDR1 KGHSH and CDR2 LQKENI. For the CDR3, the DNA is TGTGCCAGCTCACTAACCGCCCTAGCGGGAGCCAAAAACATTCAGTACTTC. Encoded protein: CASSLTALAGAKNIQYF.

This rearrangement joins TRBV10-3 to TRBJ1-6; no reliable D call. This CDR3 has 16 amino acids. Trimming took off 3 bases at V and 8 bases at J, with 17 bases between the two ends. CDR1 ENHRY and CDR2 SYGVKD come from the germline V gene. DNA of the CDR3: TGTGCCATCAGTGACCTCGAGGAAGGGCGGGATTCACCCCTCCACTTT. Translating it yields CAISDLEEGRDSPLHF.

The chain combines TRBV19 with TRBJ2-3, with 13 bases lining up with TRBD2. With V trimmed by 3 bases and J by 1 base, 1 base remained unmatched. Germline values: CDR1 LNHDA, CDR2 SQIVND (reference sequence). The length of the CDR3 is 16 residues. The CDR3 nucleotides read TGTGCCAGTAGTATCGGGACTAGCGGGGGCACAGATACGCAGTATTTT. Translating gives CASSIGTSGGTDTQYF.

The chain combines TRBV27 with TRBJ1-5; unclear D gene. CDR1 MNHEY and CDR2 SMNVEV come from the germline V gene (reference sequence). The CDR3 loop spans 14 amino acids. Trimming cost V 6 bases and J 0 bases, with 9 bases left between them. The CDR3 protein is CASRGRDSNQPQHF. The CDR3 DNA sequence: TGTGCCAGCAGAGGAAGAGATAGCAATCAGCCCCAGCATTTT.

V usage is TRBV2 and J usage is TRBJ2-6, with 7 bases aligning to TRBD1. Germline-derived CDR1 and CDR2 are SNHLY and FYNNEI. J lost 3 bases, V lost 9 bases, and 2 bases had no gene match. The CDR3 has 13 amino acids. The CDR3 region is CARGQVGANVLTF. CDR3 DNA sequence: TGTGCCAGAGGACAGGTTGGGGCCAACGTCCTGACTTTC.

Worth noting for this clone: Other DNA sequences in the sample encode the same CDR3. The rearrangement uses TRBV27 and TRBJ2-7; no clear D. In germline, CDR1 is MNHEY, CDR2 SMNVEV (reference sequence). This CDR3 comprises 14 residues. V was shortened by 0 bases and J by 2 bases, with 8 bases between the two germline ends. This chain's CDR3 is CASSLSRGPYEQYF. The CDR3 coding sequence is TGTGCCAGCAGTTTATCTCGCGGTCCCTACGAGCAGTACTTC.

CDR3 DNA: TGTGCCAGCAGCTCCCGGACAGGGGGCGTGGGGGACACTGAAGCTTTCTTT. This gives the protein CASSSRTGGVGDTEAFF. The rearrangement links TRBV7-8 to TRBJ1-1; TRBD1 matches at 11 bases. The V and J ends lost 4 bases and 3 bases, in that order; junction bases with no gene match: 10. Germline V gene sequence: CDR1 SGHVS, CDR2 FQNEAQ. This CDR3 comprises 17 residues.

This chain joins TRBV7-6 and TRBJ2-5, with TRBD2 matching over 10 bases. The end of the DNA is better explained by TRBJ2-7, so the J call may be wrong. The germline V gene has CDR1 SGHVS and CDR2 FNYEAQ. There are 14 residues in the CDR3. The CDR3 nucleotides read TGTGCCAGCAGCTTAATAGCGGGAGGCTACGAGCAGTACTTC. This gives the protein CASSLIAGGYEQYF.

The chain links TRBV4-1 to TRBJ2-5, with D possibly TRBD1 on 6 matching bases. The CDR3 contains 16 residues. The V end lost 2 bases, the J end lost 2 bases, and 15 bases lay between the germline ends. The germline gives CDR1 MGHRA, CDR2 YSYEKL. Written as DNA, the CDR3 is TGCGCCAGCAGCCAAAATAACAGGGTAGGGCAAGAGACCCAGTACTTC. Encoded protein: CASSQNNRVGQETQYF.

The rearrangement uses TRBV7-9 and TRBJ2-1, with D perhaps TRBD1 or TRBD2 (5 bases each). The CDR3 covers 14 residues. Germline V gene lookup returns CDR1 SEHNR and CDR2 FQNEAQ (reference sequence). V lost 6 bases to trimming and J lost 8 bases, with 17 bases between them. DNA for the CDR3: TGTGCCAGCAGGTCCGGGACGGCTAGGGATGAGCAGTTCTTC. Its translation is CASRSGTARDEQFF.